This entry lists 21 T cell receptor beta chains sequenced from one sample in a study of blood T cells in healthy people across ages. PCR was performed a second time for roughly 7 to 12 cycles using a sample-barcoded 5' primer and a J-beta primer mix. One entry per CDR3 protein results from TCRdb running MiXCR on the 5' RACE reads. The sample has about 1.6 million distinct CDR3 sequences; about 35% are singletons. Sequencing was performed on blood. The receptors were gathered from a woman aged 30 to 39 in good health.

A word on this clonotype: An end of the junction does not agree with germline; a read error may underlie this. The gene calls are TRBV5-6 and TRBJ2-4; D uncertain. The J call may be wrong; the DNA end is better matched by TRBJ2-5. This CDR3 region has 11 residues. CDR1 is SGHDT and CDR2 is YYEEEE in the germline V gene. CDR3 in amino acids: CAGSLKETQYF. CDR3 DNA: TGTGCCGGCAGCTTGAAAGAGACCCAGTACTTC.

The sample holds a few counts of this clonotype. The chain couples TRBV3-1 to TRBJ2-3, with TRBD2 matching 12 bases. The CDR3 contains 16 residues. Per the germline V gene, CDR1 is LGHDT and CDR2 is YNNKEL (reference sequence). Trimming at V came to 3 bases and at J to 4 bases, leaving 5 bases not matched to a gene. CDR3 in amino acids: CASSQGLAGGSDTQYF. The CDR3 nucleotides are TGTGCCAGCAGCCAGGGGCTAGCGGGAGGGTCAGATACGCAGTATTTT.

V gene TRBV7-3 combines with J gene TRBJ2-1; the D is unclear. In germline, CDR1 is SGHTA, CDR2 FQGTGA. Between the trimmed V and J ends, which lost 2 bases and 8 bases, there was a span of 10 bases. The CDR3 loop spans 13 amino acids. CDR3 amino acids: CASSLDVVDEQFF. CDR3 nucleotides: TGTGCCAGCAGCTTAGACGTGGTGGATGAGCAGTTCTTC.

This clonotype occurred a few times. The chain links TRBV12-3 or TRBV12-4 to TRBJ1-2, with 9 bases fitting TRBD1. This CDR3 has 14 residues. Trimming cost V 3 bases and J 8 bases; bases outside gene matches: 7. The CDR3 sequence is CASSFQTGGYGYTF. The CDR3 DNA follows: TGTGCCAGCAGTTTCCAGACAGGGGGATACGGCTACACCTTC.

This clonotype was observed a handful of times. V is TRBV6-1 and J is TRBJ1-5; D gene unclear. The CDR3 is made up of 15 amino acids. Per germline, CDR1 MNHNS and CDR2 SASEGT. V was clipped by 1 base and J by 5 bases, with 12 bases between them. The CDR3: CASSEGSPWDQPQHF. The CDR3 DNA reads TGTGCCAGCAGTGAAGGCAGCCCGTGGGATCAGCCCCAGCATTTT.

In this sample, this clonotype turned up a few times. The rearrangement joins TRBV11-2 to TRBJ2-1; TRBD1 aligns across 9 bases. Germline trimming cut 5 bases from V and 4 bases from J; bases unmatched to any gene: 12. This CDR3 spans 17 amino acids. Germline V gene sequence: CDR1 SGHAT, CDR2 FQNNGV. This chain's CDR3 is CASSVMGAGQGYNEQFF. The CDR3 DNA is TGTGCCAGCAGCGTCATGGGTGCGGGACAGGGTTACAATGAGCAGTTCTTC.

This chain uses TRBV12-3 or TRBV12-4 with TRBJ2-7, with D possibly being TRBD2 (5 bases). The closer fit of TRBJ2-4 to the DNA end suggests the J call may be wrong. This CDR3 is 11 amino acids long. CDR3 DNA: TGTGCCAGCAGCGACTATCACATTCAGTACTTC. Translating it yields CASSDYHIQYF.

This clonotype was detected only a few times. This chain uses TRBV20-1 with TRBJ2-7; 9 nucleotides agree with TRBD2. The trim removed 8 bases at V and 3 bases at J, leaving 5 bases unmatched. Germline V gives CDR1 DFQATT, CDR2 SNEGSKA (reference sequence). This CDR3 has 12 residues. Here the CDR3 reads CSPAREGYEQYF. In DNA form, the CDR3 reads TGCAGTCCGGCGCGGGAGGGCTACGAGCAGTACTTC.

The V call is TRBV20-1, the J call TRBJ1-5; unclear D gene. The CDR3 length is 12 residues. V dropped 0 bases and J dropped 7 bases, with 7 bases sitting between them. Looked up from germline, CDR1 is DFQATT and CDR2 is SNEGSKA (reference sequence). CDR3 region: CSARDKGQPQHF. DNA of the CDR3: TGCAGTGCTAGAGATAAGGGCCAGCCCCAGCATTTT.

This clonotype appeared a single time. This chain joins TRBV7-9 and TRBJ1-1, with TRBD1 matching over 9 bases. V was pared by 5 bases and J by 2 bases, with 6 bases of the junction left unmatched. Germline assignment: CDR1 SEHNR and CDR2 FQNEAQ (reference sequence). The CDR3 sequence is 15 residues long. The CDR3 bases are TGTGCCAGCAGCCCTTTACAGGGGGCAAACACTGAAGCTTTCTTT. Translated: CASSPLQGANTEAFF.

The V and J genes are TRBV5-1 and TRBJ2-1; D is uncertain. V was pared by 5 bases and J by 0 bases, with 9 bases between. This CDR3 is 14 amino acids long. The germline V gene has CDR1 SGHRS and CDR2 YFSETQ. As DNA, the CDR3 is TGCGCCAGCAGGGATGGTCACTCCTACAATGAGCAGTTCTTC. Protein sequence: CASRDGHSYNEQFF.

This chain connects TRBV3-1 to TRBJ2-3; 7 bases fit TRBD1. CDR1 and CDR2 from the germline V gene are LGHDT and YNNKEL (reference sequence). The CDR3 spans 16 residues. Losses at the gene ends were 4 bases for V and 2 bases for J; bases not matched to a gene: 9. This CDR3 reads CASSPNRDRLTDTQYF. CDR3 coding DNA: TGTGCCAGCAGCCCCAACCGGGACAGACTCACAGATACGCAGTATTTT.

This rearrangement joins TRBV6-2 or TRBV6-3 to TRBJ1-1; D perhaps matches TRBD1 (6 bases). With 8 bases removed from V and 4 bases from J, the gap between germline ends came to 20 bases. CDR1 MNHEY and CDR2 SVGEGT come from the germline V gene. The length of the CDR3 is 15 residues. CDR3 nucleotides: TGTGCCAGCCGCCGAGGACAGAGGGTTATCACTGAAGCTTTCTTT. It specifies CASRRGQRVITEAFF.

This clonotype was detected once. The rearrangement links TRBV20-1 to TRBJ2-1, with D possibly being TRBD2 (5 bases). CDR1 is DFQATT and CDR2 is SNEGSKA in the germline V gene (reference sequence). The CDR3 is made up of 16 amino acids. The V gene lost 0 bases and the J gene lost 7 bases, with 19 bases spanning the gap. The CDR3 spells CSARDYSGVRINEQFF. For the CDR3, the DNA is TGCAGTGCTAGAGATTATTCCGGGGTGAGAATAAATGAGCAGTTCTTC.

The gene calls are TRBV29-1 and TRBJ2-5; D may be TRBD2 (5 bases). Germline-derived CDR1 and CDR2 are SQVTM and ANQGSEA. Between the trimmed V and J ends, which lost 5 bases and 5 bases, there was a span of 21 bases. The CDR3 covers 15 residues. The CDR3 nucleotides read TGCAGCGTTTCTTCCGGCGGACTCCCGTCGGAGACCCAGTACTTC. It translates to CSVSSGGLPSETQYF. Combining the CDR3 with reference TRBV29-1 and TRBJ2-5 gives the whole variable domain SAVISQKPSRDICQRGTSLTIQCQVDSQVTMMFWYRQQPGQSLTLIATANQGSEATYESGFVIDKFPISRPNLTFSTLTVSNMSPEDSSIYLCSVSSGGLPSETQYFGPGTRLLVL.

V gene TRBV20-1 combines with J gene TRBJ1-5; 10 nucleotides align to TRBD1. The CDR3 covers 15 residues. With V trimmed by 5 bases and J by 5 bases, 9 bases remained unmatched. The germline CDR1 and CDR2 sequences are DFQATT and SNEGSKA (reference sequence). CDR3 DNA: TGCAGTGCTCGGAGGGACAGGGGCCCGTATCAGCCCCAGCATTTT. Protein: CSARRDRGPYQPQHF.

This clonotype occurred a few times. The V gene is TRBV15, the J gene TRBJ1-5, with TRBD1 as a possible D gene (5 bases). Germline lookup yields CDR1 LNHNV and CDR2 YYDKDF (reference sequence). The CDR3 length is 18 residues. V was cut by 4 bases and J by 0 bases, with 19 bases left in between. The CDR3 DNA is TGTGCCACCAGCAAGTCCCGGGACCTTATCTATAGCAATCAGCCCCAGCATTTT. Translating gives CATSKSRDLIYSNQPQHF.

The chain has TRBV3-1 and TRBJ2-5; perhaps TRBD2 as D (6 bases). CDR1 is LGHDT and CDR2 is YNNKEL in the germline V gene (reference sequence). This CDR3 spans 11 amino acids. The V and J ends lost 3 bases and 13 bases respectively, with 12 bases between them. The CDR3 coding sequence is TGTGCCAGCAGCCACGCCGGGACTCCGTACTTC. It translates to CASSHAGTPYF.

This clonotype was found a few times. The chain links TRBV3-1 to TRBJ2-7; TRBD1 agrees at 7 bases. V trimming: 4 bases; J trimming: 4 bases; junction bases outside the gene matches: 10. Germline lookup yields CDR1 LGHDT and CDR2 YNNKEL (reference sequence). The CDR3 loop spans 15 amino acids. Written as DNA, the CDR3 is TGTGCCAGCAGCCGCCGAGGCGACAGGGAGTACGAGCAGTACTTC. It translates to CASSRRGDREYEQYF.

This sequence joins TRBV7-9 and TRBJ2-7; unclear D gene. CDR1 is SEHNR and CDR2 is FQNEAQ in the germline V gene (reference sequence). Deletions cut 8 bases from V and 6 bases from J, with 2 bases between. This CDR3 region has 8 residues. The chain's CDR3 is CASPEQYF. CDR3 nucleotide sequence: TGTGCCAGCCCCGAGCAGTACTTC. The variable domain in full, completed from reference TRBV7-9 and TRBJ2-7, reads DTGVSQNPRHKITKRGQNVTFRCDPISEHNRLYWYRQTLGQGPEFLTYFQNEAQLEKSRLLSDRFSAERPKGSFSTLEIQRTEQGDSAMYLCASPEQYFGPGTRLTVT.

This clonotype was seen only a few times. V usage is TRBV3-1 and J usage is TRBJ2-1, with D possibly TRBD2 on 5 matching bases. Germline lookup yields CDR1 LGHDT and CDR2 YNNKEL (reference sequence). The CDR3 sequence is 16 residues long. The V end lost 1 base, the J end lost 6 bases, and 16 bases lay between the germline ends. The CDR3 region is CASSQVWRRGSNEQFF. The CDR3 coding sequence is TGTGCCAGCAGCCAAGTTTGGCGGCGAGGGTCCAATGAGCAGTTCTTC.